The clone carrying this T cell receptor beta chain was detected only a few times. The antigen remains unidentified. TCRdb reprocessed the 5' RACE reads via MiXCR and lists one record per CDR3 protein. This sample has 1.5 million to 2 million distinct CDR3 sequences, with around 33% found just once. The sample belongs to a study of identical twins. General observations from the study: Fewer insertions characterized abundant cord blood beta clonotypes, whereas memory repertoires showed none.

The CDR3 extends over 13 amino acids. V lost 6 bases, J lost 1 base, and 6 bases lay in between. Germline V gives CDR1 MGHRA, CDR2 YSYEKL. The clonotype originates from a newborn girl in good health. V gene TRBV4-1 combines with J gene TRBJ2-2, with unresolved D. Source material: cord blood. The CDR3 loop is CASRRQNTGELFF. As DNA, the CDR3 is TGCGCCAGCAGACGACAGAACACCGGGGAGCTGTTTTTT.